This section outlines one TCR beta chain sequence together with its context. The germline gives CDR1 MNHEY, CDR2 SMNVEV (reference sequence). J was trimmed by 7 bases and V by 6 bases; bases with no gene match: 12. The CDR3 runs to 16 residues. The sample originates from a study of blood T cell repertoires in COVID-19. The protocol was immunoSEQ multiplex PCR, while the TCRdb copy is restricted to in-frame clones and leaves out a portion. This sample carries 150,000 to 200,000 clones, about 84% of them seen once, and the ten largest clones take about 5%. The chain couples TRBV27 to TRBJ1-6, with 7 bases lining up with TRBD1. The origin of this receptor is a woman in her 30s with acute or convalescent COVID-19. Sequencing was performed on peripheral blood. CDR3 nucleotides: TGTGCCAGCAGAAGTATACAGGGGAGGACGAATTCACCCCTCCACTTT. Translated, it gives CASRSIQGRTNSPLHF.